The sequence of this T cell receptor beta chain was determined in a study of blood T cell repertoires in COVID-19. As for the study in general: Some COVID-19 samples were acute and others convalescent; all came from the United States, Italy and Spain. PBMCs, B-cell-depleted T cells, or T cells provided the cDNA or gDNA that made up the material.

Original processing notes: The authors estimated nucleated cell counts from reference gene primer amplification. The assay was immunoSEQ multiplex PCR, and TCRdb's table has in-frame clones only and misses some. From that table come the V and J calls and clone size; the DNA was used to work out D and trimming. The data contain some 300,000 clones, roughly 80% of them singletons. The ends lost 3 bases at V and 4 bases at J; junction bases unmatched: 5. Germline V gives CDR1 SGDLS, CDR2 YYNGEE. This CDR3 contains 15 residues. The rearrangement uses TRBV9 and TRBJ2-1, with 9 nucleotides matching TRBD1. The clonotype comes from a woman aged 50 to 60 with active or convalescent COVID-19. Sequenced: peripheral blood. CDR3 protein: CASSGRDRVYNEQFF. CDR3 nucleotides: TGTGCCAGCAGCGGCCGGGACAGGGTGTACAATGAGCAGTTCTTC.